The T cell receptor (beta chain) under discussion was sequenced for a study of T-cell reconstitution after alpha-beta-depleted transplantation in children. Preparation of the TCRbeta library involved a method that used unique molecular identifiers. One entry per CDR3 protein, called by TCRdb with MiXCR from the PCR reads. The sample contains 600,000 to 700,000 distinct CDR3 sequences, approximately 16% of which appear only once. V was trimmed by 5 bases and J by 3 bases, leaving 6 bases between them. The CDR3 totals 12 residues. Germline V gene sequence: CDR1 SGHVS, CDR2 FNYEAQ. This TCR was recovered from a human donor who donated a stem cell graft to a child with acute myeloid leukemia. The genes are TRBV7-6 and TRBJ2-3; unclear D gene. Sample: PBMCs from the stem cell graft donor, taken from the stem cell graft. The DNA of the CDR3 is TGTGCCAGCAGCCCGGAGACAGATACGCAGTATTTT. Protein: CASSPETDTQYF.